The clone carrying this T cell receptor beta chain was seen ten or more times. Antigen unknown. The data were taken from a study of post-analysis software for immune sequencing data. Background on the study: As for disease course, relapsing-remitting, secondary progressive and progressive-relapsing multiple sclerosis were all included. Study-wide points: Multiple sclerosis patients showed significantly lower normalized Chao1 diversity than controls did. Elevated frequency relative to controls characterized roughly 5 TRBV segments in patients, TRBV5-6, TRBV5-1 and TRBV20-1 among them. By F measure, strong co-clustering occurred among samples prepared in the same batch.

The library was made from cDNA and included unique molecular identifiers. TCRdb re-analysed the PCR reads in MiXCR, keeping a single row per CDR3 protein. The repertoire holds about 260,000 distinct CDR3 sequences, with around 34% as singletons. Per the germline V gene, CDR1 is DFQATT and CDR2 is SNEGSKA (reference sequence). The CDR3 runs 15 residues. Trimming stripped 5 bases from V and 9 bases from J, with 23 bases between. The V and J genes are TRBV20-1 and TRBJ2-4; D is possibly TRBD1 (6 bases). Specimen: blood. The clonotype originates from a girl aged 5 to 17 with multiple sclerosis. The DNA for the CDR3 is TGCAGTGCTGGACCTACAGGGCCGGCAAGGGGCATTCAGTACTTC. Translating it yields CSAGPTGPARGIQYF.